Presented here are 18 T cell receptor beta chains from one specimen sequenced in a study of shared clonotypes between healthy human individuals. Naive CD8 cells comprised CD45RO-negative, CCR7-positively selected cells, excluding terminally differentiated effector memory CD45RA+ cells. This table comes from immunoSEQ multiplex PCR, and its TCRdb copy is limited to in-frame clones, with some not included. The data show around 2,000,000 clones, 85% to 95% seen once. Source material: naive CD8+ T cells sorted from blood. The receptors here all came from a man between 18 and 29 years old in good health.

The V call is TRBV9, the J call TRBJ2-2; D may be TRBD2 (6 bases). CDR3 length: 17 residues. Between the trimmed V and J ends, which lost 4 bases and 1 base, there was a span of 17 bases. Germline V gene sequence: CDR1 SGDLS, CDR2 YYNGEE. CDR3: CASSFPSLAENTGELFF. The DNA for the CDR3 is TGTGCCAGCAGCTTCCCGTCATTAGCGGAGAACACCGGGGAGCTGTTTTTT.

The chain carries TRBV6-1 and TRBJ2-7; tentative D call: TRBD1 (6 bases). V lost 2 bases and J 3 bases, leaving 11 bases between the germline ends. The CDR3 runs to 14 residues. From germline, CDR1 is MNHNS and CDR2 SASEGT. CDR3 sequence: CASSELGQFYEQYF. The CDR3 DNA follows: TGTGCCAGCAGTGAACTGGGACAATTCTACGAGCAGTACTTC.

The chain links TRBV7-9 to TRBJ2-5; D is unresolved. V was clipped by 5 bases and J by 2 bases, with 12 bases between them. The CDR3 has 14 amino acids. Germline V lookup: CDR1 SEHNR, CDR2 FQNEAQ (reference sequence). The CDR3 DNA is TGTGCCAGCAGCCCGTGGGGTCTTCAAGAGACCCAGTACTTC. Translating it yields CASSPWGLQETQYF.

This chain joins TRBV4-2 and TRBJ2-2; D ambiguous. The CDR3 has 18 amino acids. V gave up 0 bases and J gave up 2 bases, with 16 bases separating them. Germline CDR1 LGHNA, CDR2 YNFKEQ. The CDR3, as DNA: TGTGCCAGCAGCCAAGATCCCCAGCATGTAAGAAACACCGGGGAGCTGTTTTTT. It specifies CASSQDPQHVRNTGELFF.

About this clone: The sample carries other DNA sequences with the same CDR3. This sequence joins TRBV30 and TRBJ1-2, with D hard to call. The CDR3 has 14 residues. Deletions cut 2 bases from V and 0 bases from J, with 10 bases between. Germline CDR1 is GTSNPN and CDR2 is SVGIG (reference sequence). CDR3 sequence: CAWSWENSNYGYTF. The CDR3 DNA follows: TGTGCCTGGAGTTGGGAGAATTCTAACTATGGCTACACCTTC.

This clone appeared once. The chain joins TRBV15 to TRBJ2-4; TRBD2 might be the D (5 bases). The CDR3 runs to 15 residues. CDR1 is LNHNV and CDR2 is YYDKDF in the germline V gene (reference sequence). V shed 0 bases and J shed 8 bases, with 14 bases lying between them. The CDR3, as DNA: TGTGCCACCAGCAGAGATGATGGGAGAACGGACATTCAGTACTTC. This sequence encodes CATSRDDGRTDIQYF. Full variable domain (rest looked up from reference TRBV15 and TRBJ2-4): DAMVIQNPRYQVTQFGKPVTLSCSQTLNHNVMYWYQQKSSQAPKLLFHYYDKDFNNEADTPDNFQSRRPNTSFCFLDIRSPGLGDTAMYLCATSRDDGRTDIQYFGAGTRLSVL.

Points on this clone: Other DNA sequences within the sample encode an identical CDR3. V and J are TRBV7-9 and TRBJ2-3; 11 nucleotides line up with TRBD2. Germline lookup yields CDR1 SEHNR and CDR2 FQNEAQ (reference sequence). Trimming removed 3 bases from V and 0 bases from J; junction bases left unmatched: 2. This CDR3 spans 16 amino acids. CDR3 in DNA: TGTGCCAGCAGCTTGGGACTAGCGGCAAGCACAGATACGCAGTATTTT. Translating gives CASSLGLAASTDTQYF.

This clone was counted a single time. This chain connects TRBV4-1 to TRBJ2-3; 7 bases are a match to TRBD1. The CDR3 runs to 15 residues. CDR1 MGHRA and CDR2 YSYEKL come from the germline V gene. J lost 2 bases, V lost 1 base, and 3 bases had no gene match. The CDR3 protein is CASSQGQGFTDTQYF. CDR3 coding DNA: TGCGCCAGCAGCCAAGGACAGGGCTTCACAGATACGCAGTATTTT.

V gene TRBV9 combines with J gene TRBJ2-5; the match to TRBD2 covers 11 bases. V trimming: 1 base; J trimming: 2 bases; junction bases outside the gene matches: 4. The CDR3 loop spans 16 amino acids. Per germline, CDR1 SGDLS and CDR2 YYNGEE. DNA of the CDR3: TGTGCCAGCAGCGTATCTGGACTAGCGGGTCAAGAGACCCAGTACTTC. Translating it yields CASSVSGLAGQETQYF.

The rearrangement uses TRBV29-1 and TRBJ2-5, with D perhaps being TRBD1 or TRBD2 (5 bases each). Germline loops: CDR1 SQVTM, CDR2 ANQGSEA. CDR3 length: 14 amino acids. Trimming cost V 0 bases and J 2 bases, with 10 bases left between them. CDR3 in DNA: TGCAGCGTTGAAGAGGGGGTCGGACAAGAGACCCAGTACTTC. The encoded protein is CSVEEGVGQETQYF.

The chain couples TRBV28 to TRBJ2-3, with a weak D call TRBD2 (6 bases). Germline-derived CDR1 and CDR2 are MDHEN and SYDVKM. CDR3 length equals 17 residues. Trimming took off 3 bases at V and 5 bases at J, with 21 bases between the two ends. The CDR3 DNA follows: TGTGCCAGCAGTTTTATCCCCCAGGGAGGAGAGGTAGATACGCAGTATTTT. This gives the protein CASSFIPQGGEVDTQYF. Supplemented by reference TRBV28 and TRBJ2-3, the full variable domain reads DVKVTQSSRYLVKRTGEKVFLECVQDMDHENMFWYRQDPGLGLRLIYFSYDVKMKEKGDIPEGYSVSREKKERFSLILESASTNQTSMYLCASSFIPQGGEVDTQYFGPGTRLTVL.

A note on this clone: Sequence at one end of the junction differs from germline and may be a read error. The chain employs TRBV9 and TRBJ1-6; D is ambiguous. The CDR3 is made up of 13 amino acids. The V gene's germline CDR1 is SGDLS and CDR2 YYNGEE. CDR3 loop: CASSVVEASSGYF. The CDR3 DNA is TGTGCCAGCAGCGTAGTGGAGGCCTCGAGCGGCTATTTT.

This chain uses TRBV29-1 with TRBJ2-1; D may be TRBD1 (5 bases). The CDR3 is made up of 13 amino acids. V dropped 4 bases and J dropped 7 bases, with 14 bases sitting between them. The germline CDR1 and CDR2 sequences are SQVTM and ANQGSEA. The CDR3 reads CSVARGLGNEQFF. CDR3 bases: TGCAGCGTTGCTAGGGGTTTGGGTAATGAGCAGTTCTTC.

This clone is a singleton in its sample. The rearrangement uses TRBV7-6 and TRBJ2-1; D tentatively fits TRBD1 or TRBD2 (5 bases each). The CDR3 extends over 15 amino acids. V lost 1 base and J 4 bases, leaving 11 bases between the germline ends. Germline loops: CDR1 SGHVS, CDR2 FNYEAQ. The CDR3 loop is CASSLERGGYNEQFF. DNA of the CDR3: TGTGCCAGCAGCTTAGAACGGGGCGGTTACAATGAGCAGTTCTTC.

Comment on this clone: At one boundary the junction diverges from the germline segment, which might be a read error. This chain links TRBV7-9 with TRBJ1-3; D not certain. CDR3 length: 14 residues. The germline gives CDR1 SEHNR, CDR2 FQNEAQ (reference sequence). CDR3 coding DNA: TGTGCCAGCAGTTTAGACGGCCCGGGAAACACCATATATTTT. Its translation: CASSLDGPGNTIYF.

The chain links TRBV7-9 to TRBJ1-1; weak D call: TRBD1 (5 bases). The germline CDR1 and CDR2 sequences are SEHNR and FQNEAQ (reference sequence). Trimming shortened V by 3 bases and J by 3 bases, and 11 bases separated the two germline ends. The CDR3 is 14 amino acids. CDR3 region: CASSLRGAHTEAFF. The CDR3 DNA follows: TGTGCCAGCAGCTTGAGGGGCGCCCACACTGAAGCTTTCTTT.

The V and J genes are TRBV11-2 and TRBJ2-2; D could derive from TRBD1 or TRBD2 (6 bases each). Trimming pared 1 base from V and 6 bases from J, leaving 15 bases between. This CDR3 has 16 residues. Germline loops: CDR1 SGHAT, CDR2 FQNNGV. This CDR3 is CASSLVRTGAAGELFF. For the CDR3, the DNA is TGTGCCAGCAGCTTAGTTCGGACGGGGGCGGCCGGGGAGCTGTTTTTT. Based on the CDR3 plus reference TRBV11-2 and TRBJ2-2, the full variable domain is EAGVAQSPRYKIIEKRQSVAFWCNPISGHATLYWYQQILGQGPKLLIQFQNNGVVDDSQLPKDRFSAERLKGVDSTLKIQPAKLEDSAVYLCASSLVRTGAAGELFFGEGSRLTVL.

This clone was found once. The CDR3 here is CATHSNYGYTF. CDR3 sequence (DNA): TGTGCCACCCACTCTAACTATGGCTACACCTTC. The V and J genes are TRBV19 and TRBJ1-2; D uncertain. Germline V gene data show CDR1 as LNHDA and CDR2 as SQIVND (reference sequence). The germline V and J ends were trimmed by 10 bases and 0 bases, with 6 bases remaining between them. This CDR3 contains 11 residues. Based on the CDR3 plus reference TRBV19 and TRBJ1-2, the full variable domain is DGGITQSPKYLFRKEGQNVTLSCEQNLNHDAMYWYRQDPGQGLRLIYYSQIVNDFQKGDIAEGYSVSREKKESFPLTVTSAQKNPTAFYLCATHSNYGYTFGSGTRLTVV.